The 17 T cell receptor beta chains listed next were all sequenced from one sample in a study of monozygotic twins with inflammatory bowel disease. From the 5' RACE reads, TCRdb lists one entry per CDR3 protein and no DNA. The sample totals about 210,000 distinct CDR3 sequences. The sequenced material came from blood. These receptors all stem from a human donor with ulcerative colitis or Crohn's disease, or a healthy co-twin of an affected twin (not recorded which).

The chain has TRBV2 and TRBJ2-2. Germline V gene data show CDR1 as SNHLY and CDR2 as FYNNEI. The CDR3 length is 14 residues. CDR3 amino acids: CASSVFGNTGELFF.

The V call is TRBV5-1, the J call TRBJ1-2; the TCRdb D gene call, TRBD1, has no DNA to confirm it. CDR1 is SGHRS, CDR2 YFSETQ, per germline. The CDR3 contains 13 residues. CDR3: CASSLQGIGGYTF.

The J gene is TRBJ2-3, the V gene TRBV10-1; TCRdb calls TRBD1, which cannot be checked without DNA. The CDR3 is 16 amino acids. The V gene's germline CDR1 is WNHNN and CDR2 SYGVQD (reference sequence). The CDR3 region is CASSESEGAETYTQYF.

V and J are TRBV5-1 and TRBJ2-2; without DNA, the TCRdb call of TRBD1 cannot be checked. CDR1 is SGHRS, CDR2 YFSETQ, per germline. The CDR3 totals 16 residues. This CDR3 reads CASSLPRGPTTGELFF.

The CDR3 here is CASSLFRVRPSGANVLTF. J is TRBJ2-6 and V is TRBV28; TCRdb lists TRBD1, though no DNA is available to test this call. The length of the CDR3 is 18 residues. The germline CDR1 and CDR2 sequences are MDHEN and SYDVKM.

The chain joins TRBV6-1 to TRBJ2-5. The CDR3 has 11 amino acids. Germline CDR1 is MNHNS and CDR2 is SASEGT. CDR3 amino acids: CASSEELDQYF.

The rearrangement uses TRBV15 and TRBJ1-1; TCRdb outputs TRBD1, but without DNA this stays unchecked. This CDR3 is 14 amino acids long. Germline loops: CDR1 LNHNV, CDR2 YYDKDF (reference sequence). Here the CDR3 reads CATSRGQGATEAFF.

The J gene is TRBJ2-3, the V gene TRBV11-1; TCRdb returns TRBD1, unconfirmable since there is no DNA. The germline CDR1 and CDR2 sequences are SGHAT and FQDESV (reference sequence). The CDR3 runs to 18 residues. The CDR3 spells CASSLGRQGVAGTDTQYF.

The chain uses TRBV5-1 and TRBJ2-7; TCRdb indicates TRBD1, and absent DNA this call remains unverified. The CDR3 sequence is 15 residues long. Germline lookup yields CDR1 SGHRS and CDR2 YFSETQ. CDR3 loop: CASSFTTGSPGEQYF.

CDR3: CASSVEARADTQYF. V and J are TRBV9 and TRBJ2-3; the D call from TCRdb, TRBD2, cannot be confirmed without DNA. There are 14 residues in the CDR3. Germline loops: CDR1 SGDLS, CDR2 YYNGEE.

The V call is TRBV18, the J call TRBJ2-5; without DNA, the TCRdb call of TRBD1 cannot be checked. Germline V gene data show CDR1 as KGHSH and CDR2 as LQKENI. The CDR3 has 14 residues. CDR3: CASSPNAGQETQYF.

V gene TRBV5-5 combines with J gene TRBJ2-5. Germline lookup yields CDR1 SGHKS and CDR2 YYEKEE (reference sequence). The CDR3 is 14 residues long. CDR3 loop: CASALRGTQETQYF.

The chain employs TRBV20-1 and TRBJ2-2; TCRdb reports TRBD1, a call that lacks DNA to check it against. Germline values: CDR1 DFQATT, CDR2 SNEGSKA (reference sequence). This CDR3 is built from 16 residues. CDR3 region: CSAERLDSRNTGELFF.

This sequence joins TRBV5-1 and TRBJ1-1; TCRdb gives TRBD1 as the D gene, but with no DNA this cannot be confirmed. CDR3 length: 16 amino acids. CDR1 SGHRS and CDR2 YFSETQ come from the germline V gene. CDR3 amino acids: CASSLASTGLDTEAFF.

The J gene is TRBJ2-1, the V gene TRBV20-1; TCRdb designates TRBD2, a call that cannot be tested without DNA. The CDR3 totals 11 residues. Per germline, CDR1 DFQATT and CDR2 SNEGSKA (reference sequence). Here the CDR3 reads CSATGGSEQFF.

The rearrangement uses TRBV20-1 and TRBJ1-5. Germline assignment: CDR1 DFQATT and CDR2 SNEGSKA (reference sequence). The CDR3 is made up of 13 amino acids. This CDR3 is CSARVSANQPQHF.

This rearrangement joins TRBV7-3 to TRBJ2-1; the D call from TCRdb, TRBD1, cannot be confirmed without DNA. Looked up from germline, CDR1 is SGHTA and CDR2 is FQGTGA. The CDR3 runs 14 residues. CDR3 sequence reads: CASGLAGGLNEQFF.